The source of this T cell receptor (beta chain) is a study of T cells after yellow fever vaccination. Whole-study results and caveats: Subsequent booster samples again held most clones from primary vaccination (nearly 98% CD4, about 90% CD8).

The CDR3 consists of 17 residues. CDR1 MRHNA and CDR2 SNTAGT come from the germline V gene. J was trimmed by 0 bases and V by 6 bases; bases with no gene match: 10. A note on this clonotype: Its target is unknown.

In making TCR cDNA, 5'RACE template switching added a universal primer site and UMIs to it. TCRdb fed the 5' RACE reads into MiXCR, producing one record per CDR3 protein. This table has hundreds of thousands of distinct CDR3 sequences, about a sixth appearing once. Specimen: PBMCs, collected around 5 days after the first yellow fever vaccination. The sequence was obtained from a man aged 18 to 35 who received the YFV17D yellow fever vaccine. V gene TRBV6-4 combines with J gene TRBJ2-2, with 7 nucleotides matching TRBD2. As DNA, the CDR3 is TGTGCCAGCAGCTTCTCCGGGGCGGGGGCGAACACCGGGGAGCTGTTTTTT. Translating gives CASSFSGAGANTGELFF.